This T cell receptor (beta chain) was sequenced during a study of blood T cell repertoires in COVID-19. Sequenced by immunoSEQ multiplex PCR; TCRdb stores in-frame clones only, minus some. The data hold 90,000 to 100,000 clones, with over 80% observed a single time. The CDR3 runs to 16 residues. CDR1 and CDR2 from the germline V gene are SGHVS and FQNEAQ. V dropped 2 bases and J dropped 1 base, with 12 bases sitting between them. This receptor was taken from a man aged 70-80 years with active or convalescent COVID-19. The chain recombines TRBV7-8 with TRBJ2-1; a possible D gene is TRBD2 (6 bases). Sequenced sample: peripheral blood. The CDR3 coding sequence is TGTGCCAGCAGCTTATTTGGAAGCGGGTCCTACAATGAGCAGTTCTTC. As protein: CASSLFGSGSYNEQFF.